A single sample is the source of the 27 T cell receptor beta chains below, sequenced in a study of cytomegalovirus exposure and HLA in healthy donors. The PCR contained 60 Vbeta and 13 Jbeta primers. Sequenced by immunoSEQ multiplex PCR; TCRdb stores in-frame clones only, minus some. Here the sample spans some 120,000 clones, roughly three fifths being singletons. Sequenced sample: PBMCs. The receptor set was obtained from a woman aged 35 to 49 in good health and CMV-seropositive.

V gene TRBV4-3 combines with J gene TRBJ1-1; TRBD1 is a possible D gene (5 bases). Germline loops: CDR1 LGHNA, CDR2 YSLEER. The CDR3 covers 15 residues. V lost 3 bases and J lost 4, with 15 bases in between. The CDR3 reads CASSQGEGKGTEAFF. CDR3 nucleotides: TGCGCCAGCAGCCAGGGGGAGGGGAAGGGCACTGAAGCTTTCTTT.

This chain uses TRBV29-1 with TRBJ2-1; 8 bases fit TRBD2. CDR1 SQVTM and CDR2 ANQGSEA come from the germline V gene. The CDR3 contains 15 residues. Trimming at V came to 7 bases and at J to 4 bases, leaving 12 bases not matched to a gene. As DNA, the CDR3 is TGCAGCGCCCCGGTAGCGGGGAGGGAATACAATGAGCAGTTCTTC. This codes for CSAPVAGREYNEQFF.

The chain is built from TRBV11-2 and TRBJ1-5; 10 positions match TRBD1. Trimming removed 5 bases from V and 8 bases from J; junction bases left unmatched: 6. The CDR3 is made up of 14 amino acids. Germline V lookup: CDR1 SGHAT, CDR2 FQNNGV. This CDR3 is CASSPGQGMEPQHF. CDR3 coding DNA: TGTGCCAGCAGCCCGGGACAGGGGATGGAGCCCCAGCATTTT.

The rearrangement links TRBV15 to TRBJ1-1; D is unresolved. This CDR3 is built from 13 residues. The V end was cut by 10 bases, the J end by 0 bases, with 12 bases between. Germline CDR1 and CDR2: LNHNV and YYDKDF (reference sequence). The CDR3 nucleotides read TGTGCCATCAGGCGACTTTTGAACACTGAAGCTTTCTTT. Residues: CAIRRLLNTEAFF.

The V gene is TRBV2, the J gene TRBJ2-1, with 12 bases matching TRBD2. The germline CDR1 and CDR2 sequences are SNHLY and FYNNEI. V lost 1 base and J lost 6; bases outside the gene matches: 1. The CDR3 has 15 amino acids. CDR3 in amino acids: CASSEELAGGNEQFF. The CDR3 region has the DNA TGTGCCAGCAGTGAAGAACTAGCGGGAGGCAATGAGCAGTTCTTC.

This clone was observed a single time. This rearrangement joins TRBV4-3 to TRBJ2-4, with D uncertain. V gave up 1 base and J gave up 7 bases, with 14 bases separating them. This CDR3 has 15 amino acids. Germline CDR1 reads LGHNA; CDR2 reads YSLEER. This CDR3 is CASSQGWSGDNIQYF. In DNA, the CDR3 is TGCGCCAGCAGCCAAGGATGGTCAGGCGATAACATTCAGTACTTC.

The chain employs TRBV5-1 and TRBJ2-3, with no clear D. Trimming shortened V by 4 bases and J by 2 bases, and 17 bases separated the two germline ends. Germline lookup yields CDR1 SGHRS and CDR2 YFSETQ. The CDR3 runs 16 residues. In DNA form, the CDR3 reads TGCGCCAGCAGCCTAACGTCCGCGGTCACCACAGATACGCAGTATTTT. This sequence encodes CASSLTSAVTTDTQYF. The full variable domain, in which reference TRBV5-1 and TRBJ2-3 provide the parts outside the CDR3, is KAGVTQTPRYLIKTRGQQVTLSCSPISGHRSVSWYQQTPGQGLQFLFEYFSETQRNKGNFPGRFSGRQFSNSRSEMNVSTLELGDSALYLCASSLTSAVTTDTQYFGPGTRLTVL.

The V gene is TRBV6-1, the J gene TRBJ1-1; D remains unclear. Trimming stripped 0 bases from V and 4 bases from J, with 12 bases between. The CDR3 extends over 15 amino acids. Germline CDR1 and CDR2: MNHNS and SASEGT. DNA of the CDR3: TGTGCCAGCAGTGAAGCTTGGCAATCCTTCACTGAAGCTTTCTTT. Its translation: CASSEAWQSFTEAFF.

The chain uses TRBV27 and TRBJ1-2, with D possibly being TRBD1 (5 bases). This CDR3 region has 15 residues. Deletions cut 10 bases from V and 2 bases from J, with 20 bases between. Germline-derived CDR1 and CDR2 are MNHEY and SMNVEV (reference sequence). The DNA of the CDR3 is TGTGCCACCAATTCGGGGGGGGTCCCGAACTATGGCTACACCTTC. Its protein product is CATNSGGVPNYGYTF.

This chain uses TRBV9 with TRBJ2-3, with 9 bases fitting TRBD2. The germline V gene encodes CDR1 SGDLS and CDR2 YYNGEE. This CDR3 is 14 amino acids long. V was clipped by 2 bases and J by 7 bases; unmatched bases: 5. The CDR3 sequence: CASSVGASGNTQYF. CDR3 DNA: TGTGCCAGCAGCGTCGGCGCTAGCGGGAATACGCAGTATTTT.

The V and J genes are TRBV5-1 and TRBJ1-2, with 7 bases matching TRBD1. The CDR3 extends over 14 amino acids. Trimming removed 0 bases from V and 5 bases from J; junction bases left unmatched: 4. Germline assignment: CDR1 SGHRS and CDR2 YFSETQ. The CDR3 coding sequence is TGCGCCAGCAGCTTGGGGGGGACAGCTTATGGCTACACCTTC. Translated: CASSLGGTAYGYTF.

The table lists this clone with a count of one. The V gene is TRBV11-2, the J gene TRBJ2-3, with D possibly TRBD2 on 5 matching bases. The CDR3 runs 14 residues. In germline, CDR1 is SGHAT, CDR2 FQNNGV. V was clipped by 1 base and J by 5 bases, with 10 bases between them. DNA for the CDR3: TGTGCCAGCAGCTTAGCAGCCCGGGGAGATACGCAGTATTTT. Protein product: CASSLAARGDTQYF.

CDR3 region: CASSLAGVTEQFF. As DNA, the CDR3 is TGTGCCAGCAGCTTGGCGGGGGTCACTGAGCAGTTCTTC. The V and J genes are TRBV7-9 and TRBJ2-1; 7 bases are a match to TRBD2. The germline gives CDR1 SEHNR, CDR2 FQNEAQ (reference sequence). This CDR3 spans 13 amino acids. Trimming took 3 bases from V and 9 from J; bases not matched to a gene: 5. The full variable domain, in which reference TRBV7-9 and TRBJ2-1 provide the parts outside the CDR3, is DTGVSQNPRHKITKRGQNVTFRCDPISEHNRLYWYRQTLGQGPEFLTYFQNEAQLEKSRLLSDRFSAERPKGSFSTLEIQRTEQGDSAMYLCASSLAGVTEQFFGPGTRLTVL.

V usage is TRBV4-3 and J usage is TRBJ2-2; D is ambiguous. V was pared by 0 bases and J by 4 bases, with 15 bases between. Germline CDR1 is LGHNA and CDR2 is YSLEER. The CDR3 contains 17 residues. The CDR3 sequence is CASSQDLTPEPTGELFF. CDR3 coding DNA: TGCGCCAGCAGCCAAGATCTGACCCCGGAGCCCACCGGGGAGCTGTTTTTT.

The chain employs TRBV28 and TRBJ1-1, with TRBD1 as a possible D gene (6 bases). Germline V gene lookup returns CDR1 MDHEN and CDR2 SYDVKM. This CDR3 comprises 18 residues. V lost 3 bases to trimming and J lost 8 bases, with 28 bases between them. This chain's CDR3 is CASSLAPARQAGDSEAFF. In DNA, the CDR3 is TGTGCCAGCAGTTTGGCACCCGCTAGACAGGCGGGGGACTCCGAAGCTTTCTTT.

J is TRBJ2-2 and V is TRBV12-5; unclear D gene. The CDR3 contains 15 residues. Trimming stripped 1 base from V and 6 bases from J, with 12 bases between. CDR1 is LGHNT and CDR2 is FRNRAP in the germline V gene. The DNA of the CDR3 is TGTGCTAGTGGTTTGGACACCCGAACACCCGGGGAGCTGTTTTTT. This encodes CASGLDTRTPGELFF. Variable domain in full (rest from reference TRBV12-5 and TRBJ2-2): DARVTQTPRHKVTEMGQEVTMRCQPILGHNTVFWYRQTMMQGLELLAYFRNRAPLDDSGMPKDRFSAEMPDATLATLKIQPSEPRDSAVYFCASGLDTRTPGELFFGEGSRLTVL.

This chain connects TRBV5-1 to TRBJ2-7, with D unclear. The CDR3 length is 15 residues. The germline V and J ends were trimmed by 1 base and 3 bases, with 14 bases remaining between them. CDR1 SGHRS and CDR2 YFSETQ come from the germline V gene. The CDR3 DNA follows: TGCGCCAGCAGCTTGATACAGTCCTTCGGCTACGAGCAGTACTTC. Protein sequence: CASSLIQSFGYEQYF.

The J gene is TRBJ2-5, the V gene TRBV5-6; D gene ambiguous. With 6 bases removed from V and 7 bases from J, the gap between germline ends came to 19 bases. Looked up from germline, CDR1 is SGHDT and CDR2 is YYEEEE. The CDR3 consists of 14 residues. The CDR3 nucleotides read TGTGCCAGCATTGCCGCATCCACAAGTGGGACCCAGTACTTC. Amino acid sequence: CASIAASTSGTQYF.

This clone has more than one count but fewer than ten. The chain employs TRBV7-8 and TRBJ2-2; D is unclear. V lost 2 bases and J 7 bases, leaving 8 bases between the germline ends. CDR1 and CDR2 (germline): SGHVS, FQNEAQ. The CDR3 has 13 residues. The CDR3 loop reads CASSLYGGGELFF. The CDR3 nucleotides read TGTGCCAGCAGCTTATACGGCGGCGGGGAGCTGTTTTTT.

The J gene is TRBJ2-1, the V gene TRBV4-3; D might be TRBD1 (6 bases). The CDR3 length is 18 residues. Germline values: CDR1 LGHNA, CDR2 YSLEER. V dropped 0 bases and J dropped 2 bases, with 17 bases sitting between them. This CDR3 reads CASSQDYLLDSAYNEQFF. The CDR3, as DNA: TGCGCCAGCAGCCAAGATTACTTGTTGGACAGCGCCTACAATGAGCAGTTCTTC.

This rearrangement joins TRBV4-1 to TRBJ2-1; 16 positions match TRBD2. The CDR3 runs to 18 residues. Germline V gene sequence: CDR1 MGHRA, CDR2 YSYEKL. The junction had 6 bases not matched to a gene; V was cut back by 1 base and J by 6 bases. CDR3 DNA sequence: TGCGCCAGCAGCCAAGGTGGGACTAGCGGGAGGGCCGGCAATGAGCAGTTCTTC. It translates to CASSQGGTSGRAGNEQFF.

The genes are TRBV18 and TRBJ2-5; a possible D gene is TRBD2 (5 bases). CDR1 and CDR2 from the germline V gene are KGHSH and LQKENI. The CDR3 runs to 14 residues. The V end lost 3 bases, the J end lost 7 bases, and 15 bases lay between the germline ends. The CDR3 coding sequence is TGTGCCAGCTCACCCGGGAATTCTATTGGGACCCAGTACTTC. Protein: CASSPGNSIGTQYF.

This clone was observed a few times. The chain links TRBV10-3 to TRBJ1-1; D possibly corresponds to TRBD1 (6 bases). The CDR3 runs to 16 residues. Germline assignment: CDR1 ENHRY and CDR2 SYGVKD. Between the trimmed V and J ends, which lost 2 bases and 4 bases, there was a span of 17 bases. The CDR3 nucleotides are TGTGCCATCAGTGAGACTTCAGGGGATTTGGGCACTGAAGCTTTCTTT. It encodes CAISETSGDLGTEAFF.

The chain couples TRBV6-1 to TRBJ1-1; TRBD1 matches at 7 bases. The CDR3 has 14 amino acids. Trimming removed 3 bases from V and 3 bases from J; junction bases left unmatched: 4. Germline CDR1 MNHNS, CDR2 SASEGT. CDR3 nucleotides: TGTGCCAGCAGTGACGACAGGGCCTACACTGAAGCTTTCTTT. This translates into CASSDDRAYTEAFF.

In the case of this clone: The junction shows a germline mismatch at one end, possibly a read error. The V call is TRBV7-7, the J call TRBJ2-7, with a possible D match to TRBD1 (5 bases). CDR1 is SSHAT, CDR2 FNYEAQ, per germline (reference sequence). The CDR3 has 13 residues. CDR3 bases: TGTGCTAGCAGCTTCTATCAGGGCTCCGAGCAGTACTTC. Protein product: CASSFYQGSEQYF. Drawing the rest from reference TRBV7-7 and TRBJ2-7, the complete variable domain is GAGVSQSPRYKVTKRGQDVTLRCDPISSHATLYWYQQALGQGPEFLTYFNYEAQPDKSGLPSDRFSAERPEGSISTLTIQRTEQRDSAMYRCASSFYQGSEQYFGPGTRLTVT.

The chain carries TRBV2 and TRBJ1-4, with D tentatively TRBD1 (6 bases). CDR1 is SNHLY, CDR2 FYNNEI, per germline. The CDR3 contains 15 residues. V was shortened by 4 bases and J by 4 bases, with 13 bases between the two germline ends. DNA for the CDR3: TGTGCCAGCAGTGCTACAGACAGGTTTAATGAAAAACTGTTTTTT. Its protein product is CASSATDRFNEKLFF.

The chain is built from TRBV29-1 and TRBJ2-1; TRBD2 matches at 8 bases. Per germline, CDR1 SQVTM and CDR2 ANQGSEA. The CDR3 runs to 16 residues. V dropped 3 bases and J dropped 4; count of bases not matched to a gene: 11. This CDR3 is CSVEGGTGGMYNEQFF. Written as DNA, the CDR3 is TGCAGCGTTGAGGGGGGAACGGGAGGGATGTACAATGAGCAGTTCTTC.